These T cell receptor beta chains were read from a single sample in a study of blood T cell repertoires in COVID-19. Sequenced by immunoSEQ multiplex PCR; TCRdb stores in-frame clones only, minus some. Counted here are about 370,000 clones, roughly nine tenths occurring once; the ten biggest clones make up less than 1.2%. The sequencing sample was made of PBMCs or T cells enriched from blood (not recorded which). Receptors were obtained from a man in his late teens or twenties who had recovered from COVID-19. Both conserved end residues are trimmed from each CDR3. The order of the fields is J gene, V gene, CDR3 protein.

>TRBJ1-5|TRBV4-1
ASSPGTGVNQPQH
>TRBJ2-3|TRBV5-1
ASSSGTARTDTQY
>TRBJ2-3|TRBV2
ASSERASGSGNTQY
>TRBJ1-1|TRBV2
ASRRGDGDTEAF
>TRBJ2-7|TRBV30
AFGTGGEQY
>TRBJ1-1|TRBV5-5
ASSLETGGGSEAF
>TRBJ2-5|TRBV18
ASSPGGEETQY
>TRBJ1-6|TRBV7-9
ASSFPRGGDNSPLH
>TRBJ1-3|TRBV30
AWNVQGNTIY
>TRBJ2-7|TRBV3-1/TRBV3-2
ASSQEGAFTGQY
>TRBJ2-2|TRBV30
AWRWELNTGELF
>TRBJ2-7|TRBV19
ASSIRQGSYEQY
>TRBJ1-5|TRBV19
ASTLAGANQPQH
>TRBJ2-1|TRBV7-9
ASSLAIRTVTYNEQF
>TRBJ2-1|TRBV11-2
ASSLDRTSLNEQF
>TRBJ2-5|TRBV20-1
SARSETQY
>TRBJ2-3|TRBV5-1
ASSLSPGQGADTQY
>TRBJ1-4|TRBV6-6
ASNIPGSVLF
>TRBJ2-2|TRBV11-2
ASSSLAGVTGELF
>TRBJ1-2|TRBV27
ASSLSSFTGAPPYGYT
>TRBJ1-2|TRBV28
ASSPIPVANYGYT
>TRBJ1-1|TRBV9
ASSVEAGDRGTEAF
>TRBJ2-7|TRBV2
ASSAHRTSGYEQY
>TRBJ2-1|TRBV7-9
ASSPRLEVRSYNEQF
>TRBJ2-1|TRBV5-5
ASSLPPGTPFDNEQF
>TRBJ2-2|TRBV6-2/TRBV6-3
ASSSGLAGRPRTGELF
>TRBJ2-7|TRBV27
ASSLLLAASYEQY
>TRBJ2-5|TRBV10-1
ASKHGTAKETQY
>TRBJ1-5|TRBV15
ATSRRGQGFQPQH